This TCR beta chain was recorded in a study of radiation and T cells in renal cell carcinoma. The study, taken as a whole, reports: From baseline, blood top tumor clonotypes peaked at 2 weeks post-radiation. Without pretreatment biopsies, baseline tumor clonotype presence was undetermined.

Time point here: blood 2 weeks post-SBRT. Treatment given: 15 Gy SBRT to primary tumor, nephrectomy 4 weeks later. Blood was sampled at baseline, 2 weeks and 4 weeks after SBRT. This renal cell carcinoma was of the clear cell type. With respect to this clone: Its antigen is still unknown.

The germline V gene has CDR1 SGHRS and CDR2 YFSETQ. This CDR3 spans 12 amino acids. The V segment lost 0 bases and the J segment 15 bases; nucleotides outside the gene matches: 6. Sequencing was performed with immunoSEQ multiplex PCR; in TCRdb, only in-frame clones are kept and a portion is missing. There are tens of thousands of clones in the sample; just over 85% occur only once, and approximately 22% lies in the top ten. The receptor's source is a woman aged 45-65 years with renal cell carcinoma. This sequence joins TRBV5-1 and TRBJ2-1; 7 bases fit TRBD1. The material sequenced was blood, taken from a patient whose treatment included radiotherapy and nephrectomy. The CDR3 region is CASSLAQGYRFF. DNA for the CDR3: TGCGCCAGCAGCTTGGCACAGGGGTATAGGTTCTTC.